This entry features one TCR beta chain sequence. This sample includes further DNA sequences coding for the same CDR3. Generated by immunoSEQ multiplex PCR, the TCRdb table keeps only in-frame clones and is missing some. The sample lists approximately 200,000 clones; around 84% were seen once. These data are taken from a study of blood T cell repertoires in COVID-19. This CDR3 is 13 amino acids long. Between the trimmed V and J ends, which lost 0 bases and 2 bases, there was a span of 5 bases. Germline V gene lookup returns CDR1 SGHRS and CDR2 YFSETQ. The specimen was peripheral blood. The receptor was isolated from a middle-aged man who had recovered from COVID-19. The chain carries TRBV5-1 and TRBJ1-2; D is undetermined. The CDR3 protein is CASSLGQNYGYTF. Written as DNA, the CDR3 is TGCGCCAGCAGCTTGGGTCAGAACTATGGCTACACCTTC.